The T cell receptor (beta chain) under discussion was sequenced for a study of blood T cell repertoires in COVID-19. Study context: Samples representing acute and convalescent COVID-19 were sourced from the United States, Italy and Spain. The cDNA or gDNA used as material had been derived from T cells, B-cell-depleted T cells, or PBMCs.

Source study methods: Scientists estimated how many nucleated cells there were by amplifying reference gene primers. The protocol was immunoSEQ multiplex PCR, while the TCRdb copy is restricted to in-frame clones and leaves out a portion. The V and J calls and the clone size are those of that table, but D and trimming were determined from the DNA. The repertoire consists of approximately 37,000 clones, with approximately 88% occurring once and the leading ten covering around 10%. The V gene's germline CDR1 is MDHEN and CDR2 SYDVKM. Unmatched junction bases numbered 8, after V lost 5 bases and J lost 4 bases. The CDR3 loop spans 15 amino acids.

The chain links TRBV28 to TRBJ2-3; 8 bases are a match to TRBD1. The sample comprised peripheral blood. The sequence came from a woman in her 70s with acute or convalescent COVID-19. DNA for the CDR3: TGTGCCAGCAGTCTTAGTCAGGGGGCCGCAGATACGCAGTATTTT. It translates to CASSLSQGAADTQYF.